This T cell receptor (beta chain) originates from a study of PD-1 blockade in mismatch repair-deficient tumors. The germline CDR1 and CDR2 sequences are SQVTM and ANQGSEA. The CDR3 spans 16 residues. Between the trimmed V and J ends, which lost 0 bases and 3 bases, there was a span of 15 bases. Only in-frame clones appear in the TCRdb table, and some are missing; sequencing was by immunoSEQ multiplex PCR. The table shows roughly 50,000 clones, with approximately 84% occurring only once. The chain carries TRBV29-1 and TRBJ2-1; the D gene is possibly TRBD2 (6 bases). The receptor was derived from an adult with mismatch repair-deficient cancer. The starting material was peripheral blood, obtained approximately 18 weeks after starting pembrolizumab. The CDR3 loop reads CSVEDVSGTIYNEQFF. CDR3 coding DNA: TGCAGCGTTGAAGACGTTAGCGGAACGATCTACAATGAGCAGTTCTTC.